These 32 T cell receptor beta chains share one sample of origin, sequenced in a study of radiotherapy plus CTLA-4 blockade in lung cancer. The repertoire was sequenced with immunoSEQ multiplex PCR; TCRdb's copy has only in-frame clones and lacks some. The data contain roughly 50,000 clones, roughly 80% of them singletons. Material: peripheral blood, obtained from a patient treated with radiotherapy plus ipilimumab. All receptors come from a human donor with non-small cell lung cancer who had stable disease on radiotherapy plus ipilimumab.

The genes are TRBV6-4 and TRBJ1-1, with D unclear. V lost 0 bases to trimming and J lost 5 bases, with 10 bases between them. CDR3 length: 14 residues. CDR1 and CDR2 from the germline V gene are MRHNA and SNTAGT. DNA for the CDR3: TGTGCCAGCAGTGACTCGTCACTCGGGACTGAAGCTTTCTTT. As protein: CASSDSSLGTEAFF.

V gene TRBV28 combines with J gene TRBJ1-2, with D perhaps matching TRBD1 (5 bases). Deletions cut 5 bases from V and 3 bases from J, with 13 bases between. The CDR3 has 14 residues. Germline V gene data show CDR1 as MDHEN and CDR2 as SYDVKM. The CDR3 is CASSVLGGDYGYTF. The CDR3 DNA is TGTGCCAGCAGTGTCCTCGGGGGGGACTATGGCTACACCTTC.

V and J are TRBV7-9 and TRBJ2-3; 14 bases are shared with TRBD2. The germline V gene has CDR1 SEHNR and CDR2 FQNEAQ (reference sequence). CDR3 length: 16 residues. V lost 4 bases to trimming and J lost 8 bases; unmatched junction nucleotides: 8. In DNA, the CDR3 is TGTGCCAGCAGCTCGACTAGCGGGAGGGCGTGGGGTACGCAGTATTTT. As protein: CASSSTSGRAWGTQYF.

This chain uses TRBV25-1 with TRBJ1-3, with 9 bases fitting TRBD1. The CDR3 contains 15 residues. In germline, CDR1 is MGHDK, CDR2 SYGVNS. V lost 3 bases and J lost 4; bases outside the gene matches: 4. The CDR3 is CASSEYRGLGNTIYF. CDR3 sequence (DNA): TGTGCCAGCAGTGAGTACAGGGGGCTCGGAAACACCATATATTTT. The entire variable domain, with the rest obtained from reference TRBV25-1 and TRBJ1-3, is as follows: EADIYQTPRYLVIGTGKKITLECSQTMGHDKMYWYQQDPGMELHLIHYSYGVNSTEKGDLSSESTVSRIRTEHFPLTLESARPSHTSQYLCASSEYRGLGNTIYFGEGSWLTVV.

This CDR3 is CASSLTGSTDTQYF. CDR3 in DNA: TGTGCCAGCAGCTTAACCGGGAGCACAGATACGCAGTATTTT. The chain carries TRBV11-1 and TRBJ2-3; D is unresolved. V was shortened by 2 bases and J by 0 bases, with 6 bases between the two germline ends. Germline V gives CDR1 SGHAT, CDR2 FQDESV (reference sequence). CDR3 length: 14 residues.

The chain recombines TRBV7-2 with TRBJ2-3; a weak D match, TRBD1 (5 bases). V was shortened by 7 bases and J by 6 bases, with 14 bases between the two germline ends. CDR1 is SGHTA and CDR2 is FQGNSA in the germline V gene. The CDR3 covers 13 residues. The CDR3, as DNA: TGTGCCAGCACCAAAGGGGTCCGGGATACGCAGTATTTT. Its translation is CASTKGVRDTQYF. Complete variable domain (other parts from reference TRBV7-2 and TRBJ2-3): GAGVSQSPSNKVTEKGKDVELRCDPISGHTALYWYRQSLGQGLEFLIYFQGNSAPDKSGLPSDRFSAERTGGSVSTLTIQRTQQEDSAVYLCASTKGVRDTQYFGPGTRLTVL.

This chain connects TRBV7-3 to TRBJ2-3; maybe TRBD2 (5 bases). Germline CDR1 is SGHTA and CDR2 is FQGTGA. The CDR3 is made up of 13 amino acids. V was shortened by 2 bases and J by 5 bases, with 8 bases between the two germline ends. This CDR3 is CASSLGGLDTQYF. CDR3 bases: TGTGCCAGCAGCTTAGGAGGTTTAGATACGCAGTATTTT.

This chain links TRBV7-9 with TRBJ2-7; 7 nucleotides agree with TRBD2. CDR3 length: 16 amino acids. CDR1 and CDR2 from the germline V gene are SEHNR and FQNEAQ (reference sequence). Germline trimming cut 2 bases from V and 0 bases from J; bases unmatched to any gene: 7. The CDR3: CASSLMRGGSSYEQYF. CDR3 in DNA: TGTGCCAGCAGCTTAATGCGGGGCGGGAGCTCCTACGAGCAGTACTTC.

This chain uses TRBV4-3 with TRBJ1-3; tentatively, D is TRBD1 (6 bases). The length of the CDR3 is 16 residues. In germline, CDR1 is LGHNA, CDR2 YSLEER. Trimming took off 1 base at V and 0 bases at J, with 10 bases between the two ends. CDR3 bases: TGCGCCAGCAGCCAAGCTTCGGGACACTCTGGAAACACCATATATTTT. Its translation is CASSQASGHSGNTIYF.

This CDR3 reads CASSLVGLNEQFF. CDR3 sequence (DNA): TGCGCCAGCAGCTTGGTCGGACTCAATGAGCAGTTCTTC. V gene TRBV5-1 combines with J gene TRBJ2-1, with D perhaps TRBD2 (5 bases). CDR1 is SGHRS and CDR2 is YFSETQ in the germline V gene. CDR3 length equals 13 residues. Trimming removed 0 bases from V and 6 bases from J, with 7 bases in between.

This chain uses TRBV10-3 with TRBJ2-1; weak D call: TRBD2 (6 bases). The CDR3 loop spans 14 amino acids. V was shortened by 6 bases and J by 9 bases, with 18 bases between the two germline ends. Germline V gene data show CDR1 as ENHRY and CDR2 as SYGVKD. CDR3 amino acids: CAISPSGAESEQFF. As DNA, the CDR3 is TGTGCCATCAGCCCCTCGGGAGCGGAGAGTGAGCAGTTCTTC.

A few counts support this clone. The chain recombines TRBV25-1 with TRBJ1-2; D unresolved. The V end was cut by 5 bases, the J end by 0 bases, with 7 bases between. The CDR3 runs 13 residues. Germline CDR1 is MGHDK and CDR2 is SYGVNS. The CDR3 DNA reads TGTGCCAGCAGTTCCGCAGCTAACTATGGCTACACCTTC. Encoded protein: CASSSAANYGYTF.

This clone is a singleton in its sample. The chain employs TRBV11-1 and TRBJ2-3; 7 nucleotides align to TRBD2. The CDR3 runs to 16 residues. The junction had 8 bases not matched to a gene; V was cut back by 1 base and J by 4 bases. CDR1 SGHAT and CDR2 FQDESV come from the germline V gene (reference sequence). CDR3 sequence: CASSLDSAGVPDTQYF. In nucleotides, the CDR3 is TGTGCCAGCAGCTTAGACTCTGCGGGAGTTCCAGATACGCAGTATTTT.

The V gene is TRBV5-5, the J gene TRBJ2-7, with 11 positions matching TRBD1. Germline lookup yields CDR1 SGHKS and CDR2 YYEKEE (reference sequence). The CDR3 has 16 amino acids. J gave up 3 bases and V 0 bases, and 5 bases lay outside the gene matches. This CDR3 is CASSLAGGTGGYEQYF. Here the CDR3 DNA reads TGTGCCAGCAGCTTGGCCGGGGGGACAGGGGGCTACGAGCAGTACTTC.

The V call is TRBV19, the J call TRBJ2-3; the D is unclear. Germline values: CDR1 LNHDA, CDR2 SQIVND (reference sequence). Trimming shortened V by 7 bases and J by 0 bases, and 11 bases separated the two germline ends. This CDR3 has 14 residues. CDR3 residues: CASNEHSSTDTQYF. CDR3 sequence (DNA): TGTGCCAGTAATGAGCACTCAAGCACAGATACGCAGTATTTT.

The chain joins TRBV28 to TRBJ1-1; TRBD1 agrees at 11 bases. Looked up from germline, CDR1 is MDHEN and CDR2 is SYDVKM. The CDR3 has 15 amino acids. Trimming removed 3 bases from V and 4 bases from J; junction bases left unmatched: 4. CDR3 coding DNA: TGTGCCAGCAGTTTGAGGACAGGGGGCCGCACTGAAGCTTTCTTT. It yields the protein CASSLRTGGRTEAFF.

V and J are TRBV19 and TRBJ1-1; 11 bases map to TRBD1. The CDR3 is made up of 17 amino acids. CDR1 is LNHDA and CDR2 is SQIVND in the germline V gene (reference sequence). V shed 3 bases and J 5 bases; nucleotides not matched to a gene: 11. The chain's CDR3 is CASSIRGPGQGDTEAFF. CDR3 DNA sequence: TGTGCCAGTAGTATCAGGGGGCCGGGACAGGGGGATACTGAAGCTTTCTTT.

The chain joins TRBV28 to TRBJ2-2, with TRBD1 matching 10 bases. The CDR3 has 16 residues. V lost 4 bases and J lost 3; bases outside the gene matches: 5. CDR1 MDHEN and CDR2 SYDVKM come from the germline V gene. CDR3 coding DNA: TGTGCCAGCAGTTCGACCGGGACAGGGGACACCGGGGAGCTGTTTTTT. As protein: CASSSTGTGDTGELFF.

The chain combines TRBV6-1 with TRBJ2-7; the match to TRBD1 covers 9 bases. The V and J ends lost 6 bases and 3 bases, in that order; junction bases with no gene match: 6. Germline CDR1 MNHNS, CDR2 SASEGT. This CDR3 comprises 14 residues. CDR3 protein: CASRQQGASYEQYF. CDR3 sequence (DNA): TGTGCCAGCAGGCAACAGGGGGCTAGCTACGAGCAGTACTTC.

This clone has just one count. J is TRBJ1-5 and V is TRBV30, with D hard to call. Per germline, CDR1 GTSNPN and CDR2 SVGIG (reference sequence). Between the trimmed V and J ends, which lost 0 bases and 3 bases, there was a span of 6 bases. This CDR3 comprises 13 residues. The CDR3 sequence: CAWSVQSNQPQHF. DNA of the CDR3: TGTGCCTGGAGTGTCCAGTCCAATCAGCCCCAGCATTTT.

The count of this clone is one. The chain recombines TRBV7-2 with TRBJ2-7; TRBD1 might be the D (6 bases). CDR3 length: 13 amino acids. Trimming pared 6 bases from V and 6 bases from J, leaving 15 bases between. Germline V gene sequence: CDR1 SGHTA, CDR2 FQGNSA. The CDR3 DNA follows: TGTGCCAGCAGTTACCAGGGGAATCGCGAGCAGTACTTC. Translated: CASSYQGNREQYF.

This chain uses TRBV20-1 with TRBJ1-5; D may be TRBD1 (6 bases). The CDR3 runs to 11 residues. V was cut by 6 bases and J by 7 bases, with 10 bases left in between. Germline V gene data show CDR1 as DFQATT and CDR2 as SNEGSKA (reference sequence). The CDR3 protein is CSASQGQPQHF. The CDR3, as DNA: TGCAGTGCCTCCCAGGGGCAGCCCCAGCATTTT.

This chain uses TRBV18 with TRBJ2-7; 12 nucleotides align to TRBD1. CDR1 is KGHSH, CDR2 LQKENI, per germline. The V and J ends lost 4 bases and 5 bases, in that order; junction bases with no gene match: 12. CDR3 length: 17 amino acids. CDR3 sequence (DNA): TGTGCCAGCTCACTCCATGCCCCCGGGACAGGGGGCGACGAGCAGTACTTC. Amino acid sequence: CASSLHAPGTGGDEQYF.

This chain links TRBV7-2 with TRBJ2-5; 12 bases align to TRBD2. The CDR3 covers 16 residues. Trimming at V came to 3 bases and at J to 5 bases, leaving 7 bases not matched to a gene. Germline V CDR1 and CDR2: SGHTA, FQGNSA. CDR3 nucleotides: TGTGCCAGCAGCTTGGGTGGGACTAGCGGGCGGGAGACCCAGTACTTC. Translated: CASSLGGTSGRETQYF.

This rearrangement joins TRBV5-4 to TRBJ2-3, with 9 nucleotides matching TRBD2. The germline CDR1 and CDR2 sequences are SGHNT and YYREEE (reference sequence). The CDR3 sequence is 16 residues long. The V and J ends lost 4 bases and 3 bases, in that order; junction bases with no gene match: 9. The CDR3 protein is CASSVDGGGGTDTQYF. DNA for the CDR3: TGTGCCAGCAGCGTGGACGGCGGGGGGGGGACAGATACGCAGTATTTT.

This clone came up a few times. This chain joins TRBV4-2 and TRBJ1-4; D gene uncertain. V lost 4 bases and J lost 0, with 21 bases in between. The CDR3 totals 19 residues. In germline, CDR1 is LGHNA, CDR2 YNFKEQ. CDR3 amino acids: CASSPEVLLTDATNEKLFF. The DNA for the CDR3 is TGTGCCAGCAGCCCCGAGGTGCTCCTCACTGATGCAACTAATGAAAAACTGTTTTTT.

The chain carries TRBV9 and TRBJ2-5; D is uncertain. CDR1 and CDR2 (germline): SGDLS, YYNGEE. The CDR3 is made up of 14 amino acids. V lost 0 bases and J 5 bases, leaving 11 bases between the germline ends. As DNA, the CDR3 is TGTGCCAGCAGCGTAGGGGCAGGTGGTGAGACCCAGTACTTC. Encoded protein: CASSVGAGGETQYF.

The chain links TRBV9 to TRBJ2-1; D is perhaps TRBD2 (6 bases). The CDR3 is 13 amino acids. Germline assignment: CDR1 SGDLS and CDR2 YYNGEE. Trimming cost V 0 bases and J 5 bases, with 6 bases left between them. CDR3: CASSVGGDNEQFF. DNA of the CDR3: TGTGCCAGCAGCGTAGGGGGGGACAATGAGCAGTTCTTC.

The chain links TRBV11-3 to TRBJ1-1, with TRBD1 as a possible D gene (5 bases). V was clipped by 1 base and J by 1 base, with 10 bases between them. Per germline, CDR1 SGHNT and CDR2 YENEEA. The CDR3 totals 15 residues. CDR3: CASSLGVGGNTEAFF. CDR3 DNA: TGTGCCAGCAGCTTAGGTGTGGGGGGGAACACTGAAGCTTTCTTT.

The chain combines TRBV9 with TRBJ1-2; D might be TRBD1 (5 bases). CDR1 is SGDLS and CDR2 is YYNGEE in the germline V gene. Between the trimmed V and J ends, which lost 1 base and 2 bases, there was a span of 12 bases. CDR3 length: 15 amino acids. The CDR3 coding sequence is TGTGCCAGCAGCGTACTAACAGGTTCGAACTATGGCTACACCTTC. Protein: CASSVLTGSNYGYTF.

The rearrangement joins TRBV6-1 to TRBJ1-1; tentatively, D is TRBD1 (5 bases). The CDR3 has 15 residues. V dropped 11 bases and J dropped 0 bases, with 19 bases sitting between them. Germline values: CDR1 MNHNS, CDR2 SASEGT. CDR3 sequence reads: CAPKGRTRMNTEAFF. The CDR3 DNA is TGTGCCCCCAAGGGGCGGACACGAATGAACACTGAAGCTTTCTTT.

This chain links TRBV15 with TRBJ1-2; 8 bases agree with TRBD1. CDR1 is LNHNV, CDR2 YYDKDF, per germline (reference sequence). With V trimmed by 1 base and J by 4 bases, 11 bases remained unmatched. This CDR3 is 17 amino acids long. The CDR3 DNA sequence: TGTGCCACCAGCAGAGGTCAGGGGGCCCTTCAAGTCTATGGCTACACCTTC. This gives the protein CATSRGQGALQVYGYTF.